The 12 T cell receptor beta chains reported below all come from one sample, sequenced in a study of T cell repertoires in cytomegalovirus infection. One entry per CDR3 protein results from TCRdb running MiXCR on the reads. The repertoire consists of some 220,000 distinct CDR3 sequences, with around 12% occurring once and the leading ten covering approximately 1.6%. Specimen: PBMCs. Receptor source: a human donor in good health (CMV status not recorded). Some clones in this sample may be carry-over from other donors' samples.

This clonotype appeared a few times. CDR3 region: CASSQPGQGVYEQYF. The DNA for the CDR3 is TGTGCCAGCAGCCAACCGGGACAGGGAGTTTACGAGCAGTACTTC. This chain joins TRBV4-2 and TRBJ2-7; TRBD1 agrees at 9 bases. Germline-derived CDR1 and CDR2 are LGHNA and YNFKEQ. Unmatched junction bases numbered 6, after V lost 2 bases and J lost 4 bases. CDR3 size: 15 residues.

The chain couples TRBV5-5 to TRBJ1-5; 10 positions agree with TRBD1. V trimming: 4 bases; J trimming: 4 bases; junction bases outside the gene matches: 8. This CDR3 comprises 16 residues. The germline V gene encodes CDR1 SGHKS and CDR2 YYEKEE (reference sequence). For the CDR3, the DNA is TGTGCCAGCAGCAGGGGACAGGGGTCCCAAAATCAGCCCCAGCATTTT. This encodes CASSRGQGSQNQPQHF.

The chain employs TRBV19 and TRBJ2-2; D is unclear. Trimming stripped 5 bases from V and 3 bases from J, with 7 bases between. The CDR3 totals 13 residues. In germline, CDR1 is LNHDA, CDR2 SQIVND (reference sequence). The CDR3 protein is CASSPSHTGELFF. The DNA of the CDR3 is TGTGCCAGTAGTCCCTCGCACACCGGGGAGCTGTTTTTT.

The J gene is TRBJ2-2, the V gene TRBV2; D assignment may be TRBD1 or TRBD2 (5 bases each). The CDR3 runs 14 residues. Germline loops: CDR1 SNHLY, CDR2 FYNNEI. Trimming removed 3 bases at V and 7 bases at J, with 12 bases between. CDR3: CASSDEAGSGELFF. The CDR3 nucleotides are TGTGCCAGCAGTGATGAGGCAGGGAGCGGGGAGCTGTTTTTT.

This clonotype has a handful of counts. The chain links TRBV19 to TRBJ1-4; 7 bases are shared with TRBD1. From germline, CDR1 is LNHDA and CDR2 SQIVND (reference sequence). The CDR3 consists of 15 residues. Trimming took 0 bases from V and 8 from J; bases not matched to a gene: 6. DNA for the CDR3: TGTGCCAGTAGTATAGATCGAGGGGGCGAGGAAAAACTGTTTTTT. It yields the protein CASSIDRGGEEKLFF.

This clonotype was seen a single time. The J gene is TRBJ1-5, the V gene TRBV12-3 or TRBV12-4, with D maybe TRBD1 (5 bases). CDR3 size: 16 residues. With 1 base removed from V and 4 bases from J, the gap between germline ends came to 14 bases. The CDR3 DNA follows: TGTGCCAGCAGTTTAGTTTCGGGGGGGGTGAATCAGCCCCAGCATTTT. This translates into CASSLVSGGVNQPQHF.

With regard to this clonotype: A single base separates this from a much larger clone, so it may be a read error. This sequence joins TRBV7-9 and TRBJ2-2, with 9 bases fitting TRBD2. There are 14 residues in the CDR3. CDR1 and CDR2 from the germline V gene are SEHNR and FQNEAQ (reference sequence). The CDR3 sequence: CATRLAEGSGELVF. CDR3 sequence (DNA): TGTGCCACGCGACTAGCGGAAGGGTCCGGGGAGCTGGTTTTT.

This clonotype was detected many times. The J gene is TRBJ1-5, the V gene TRBV7-6; D gene unclear. V dropped 1 base and J dropped 2 bases, with 9 bases sitting between them. CDR1 SGHVS and CDR2 FNYEAQ come from the germline V gene. The CDR3 runs to 15 residues. This CDR3 reads CASSLVWDGNQPQHF. DNA for the CDR3: TGTGCCAGCAGCTTAGTGTGGGATGGCAATCAGCCCCAGCATTTT. Complete variable domain (other parts from reference TRBV7-6 and TRBJ1-5): GAGVSQSPRYKVTKRGQDVALRCDPISGHVSLYWYRQALGQGPEFLTYFNYEAQQDKSGLPNDRFSAERPEGSISTLTIQRTEQRDSAMYRCASSLVWDGNQPQHFGDGTRLSIL.

This clonotype was counted at least ten times. V gene TRBV7-3 combines with J gene TRBJ2-7; possibly TRBD1 or TRBD2 for D (6 bases each). The V end lost 5 bases, the J end lost 1 base, and 15 bases lay between the germline ends. The germline V gene encodes CDR1 SGHTA and CDR2 FQGTGA. The CDR3 totals 15 residues. The CDR3 DNA follows: TGTGCCAGCAGCCTCTCCGGGGGCATTTCCTACGAGCAGTACTTC. Residues: CASSLSGGISYEQYF.

Comments on this clonotype: The junction does not match germline at one end; this may be a read error. This chain connects TRBV12-3 or TRBV12-4 to TRBJ2-1; unclear D gene. The CDR3 spans 15 residues. The DNA for the CDR3 is TGTGCCAGCAGGCCCCTTGCCTCGGTTCTCAATGAGCTGTTCTTC. It yields the protein CASRPLASVLNELFF.

V gene TRBV6-1 combines with J gene TRBJ2-3, with no clear D. The CDR3 has 13 residues. Deletions cut 2 bases from V and 7 bases from J, with 10 bases between. Germline assignment: CDR1 MNHNS and CDR2 SASEGT. Written as DNA, the CDR3 is TGTGCCAGCAGTGAATCAGGCGATCATACGCAGTATTTT. Protein sequence: CASSESGDHTQYF.

In its sample, this clonotype was seen many times. V and J are TRBV7-2 and TRBJ2-3; TRBD2 matches at 7 bases. With 10 bases clipped from V and 6 bases from J, the junction kept 10 bases outside the gene matches. The CDR3 length is 13 residues. Looked up from germline, CDR1 is SGHTA and CDR2 is FQGNSA. For the CDR3, the DNA is TGTGCCACCGGCTTAGAGGGAGGGGATACGCAGTATTTT. It is translated as CATGLEGGDTQYF.